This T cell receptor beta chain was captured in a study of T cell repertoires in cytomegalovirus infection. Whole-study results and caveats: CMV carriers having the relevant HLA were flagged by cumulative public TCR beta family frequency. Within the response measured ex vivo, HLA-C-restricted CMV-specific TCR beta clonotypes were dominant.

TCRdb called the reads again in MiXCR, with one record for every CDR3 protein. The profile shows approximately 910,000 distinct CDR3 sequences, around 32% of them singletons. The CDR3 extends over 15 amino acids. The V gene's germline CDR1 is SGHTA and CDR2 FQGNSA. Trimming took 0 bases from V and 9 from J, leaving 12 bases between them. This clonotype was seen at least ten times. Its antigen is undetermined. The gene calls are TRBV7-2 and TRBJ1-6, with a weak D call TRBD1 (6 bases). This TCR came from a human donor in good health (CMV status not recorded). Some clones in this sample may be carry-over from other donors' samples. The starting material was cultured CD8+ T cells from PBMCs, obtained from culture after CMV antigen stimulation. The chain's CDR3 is CASSLARGGGSPLHF. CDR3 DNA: TGTGCCAGCAGCTTAGCGCGGGGGGGCGGTTCACCCCTCCACTTT.